This T cell receptor (beta chain) was captured by sequencing in a study of CD8+CD57+ T cells in acquired aplastic anemia. Looking at the study overall: Yields of DNA that came from sorted CD4+ and CD8+ cells averaged around 3 ug. Healthy-donor CD4+ cells averaged approximately 10 million reads. Study observations and caveats: There were about 27 CD8+ CDR3 sequences that occurred in both patients and controls. Patients versus controls showed no significant CD8+ Simpson's diversity difference.

Of note for this clonotype: Its antigen is as yet unknown.

The ends were cut back, 10 bases at V and 8 bases at J, with 21 bases in the middle. The germline V gene has CDR1 SGHTA and CDR2 FQGNSA. There are 14 residues in the CDR3. Genomic DNA, serving as template, underwent TCR beta VDJ and CDR3 profiling. TCRdb reprocessed the reads with MiXCR, giving one entry per CDR3 protein. The sample lists a few hundred thousand distinct CDR3 sequences, under 65% occurring once. Material: sorted CD4+, CD8+, or CD8+CD57+ T cells (not recorded which) from PBMCs. This receptor was obtained from a human donor in good health. The V gene is TRBV7-2, the J gene TRBJ2-1; TRBD2 might be the D (6 bases). CDR3 coding DNA: TGTGCCATTAGACTTCCCGGCCGGAGGGATGAGCAGTTCTTC. Translation: CAIRLPGRRDEQFF.